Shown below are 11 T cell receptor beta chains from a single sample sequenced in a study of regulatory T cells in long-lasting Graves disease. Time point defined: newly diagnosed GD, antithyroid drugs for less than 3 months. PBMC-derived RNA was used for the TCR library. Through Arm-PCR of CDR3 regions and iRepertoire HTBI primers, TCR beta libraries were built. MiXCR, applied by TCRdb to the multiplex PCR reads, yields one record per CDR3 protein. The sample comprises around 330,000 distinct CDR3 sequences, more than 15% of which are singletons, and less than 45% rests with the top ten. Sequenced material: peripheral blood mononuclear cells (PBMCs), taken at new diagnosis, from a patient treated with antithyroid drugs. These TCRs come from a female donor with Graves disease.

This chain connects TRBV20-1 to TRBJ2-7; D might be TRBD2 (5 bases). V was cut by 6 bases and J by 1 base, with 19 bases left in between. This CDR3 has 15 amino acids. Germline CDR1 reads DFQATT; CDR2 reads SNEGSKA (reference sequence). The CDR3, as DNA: TGCAGTGCCACCCGGGGTGGGGAGAAGTCCTACGAGCAGTACTTC. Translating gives CSATRGGEKSYEQYF.

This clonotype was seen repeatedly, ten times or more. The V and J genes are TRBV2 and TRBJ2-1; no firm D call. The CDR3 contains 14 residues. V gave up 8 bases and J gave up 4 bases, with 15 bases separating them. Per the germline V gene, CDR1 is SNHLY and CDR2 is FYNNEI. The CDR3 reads CASLLISSYNEQFF. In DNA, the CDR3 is TGTGCCAGCCTTCTTATCAGCAGTTACAATGAGCAGTTCTTC. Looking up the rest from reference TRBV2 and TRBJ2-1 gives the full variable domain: EPEVTQTPSHQVTQMGQEVILRCVPISNHLYFYWYRQILGQKVEFLVSFYNNEISEKSEIFDDQFSVERPDGSNFTLKIRSTKLEDSAMYFCASLLISSYNEQFFGPGTRLTVL.

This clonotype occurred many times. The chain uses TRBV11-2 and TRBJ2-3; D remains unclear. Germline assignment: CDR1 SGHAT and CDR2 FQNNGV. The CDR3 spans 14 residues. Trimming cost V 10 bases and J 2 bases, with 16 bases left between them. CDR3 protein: CATHLSSFTDTQYF. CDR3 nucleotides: TGTGCCACTCACCTCAGTAGCTTCACAGATACGCAGTATTTT.

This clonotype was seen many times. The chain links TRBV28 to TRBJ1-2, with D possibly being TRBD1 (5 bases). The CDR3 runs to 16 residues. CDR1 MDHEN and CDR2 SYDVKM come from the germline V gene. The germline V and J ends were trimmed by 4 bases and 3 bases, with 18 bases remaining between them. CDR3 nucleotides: TGTGCCAGCAGTTCTCCGAGGGGTCTAGTTTACTATGGCTACACCTTC. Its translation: CASSSPRGLVYYGYTF.

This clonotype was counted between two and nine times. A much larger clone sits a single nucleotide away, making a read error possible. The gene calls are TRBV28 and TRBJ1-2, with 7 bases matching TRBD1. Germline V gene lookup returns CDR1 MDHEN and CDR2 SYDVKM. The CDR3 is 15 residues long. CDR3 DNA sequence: TGTGCCAGCAGTTCACACAGGGGAGGGGACTATGGCTGCACCTTC. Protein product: CASSSHRGGDYGCTF.

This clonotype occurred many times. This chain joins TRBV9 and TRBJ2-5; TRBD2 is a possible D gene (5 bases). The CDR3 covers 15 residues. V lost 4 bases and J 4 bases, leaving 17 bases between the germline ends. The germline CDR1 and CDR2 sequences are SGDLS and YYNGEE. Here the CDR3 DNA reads TGTGCCAGCAGCTTGACGGAAGGAGGTCGAGAGACCCAGTACTTC. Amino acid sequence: CASSLTEGGRETQYF.

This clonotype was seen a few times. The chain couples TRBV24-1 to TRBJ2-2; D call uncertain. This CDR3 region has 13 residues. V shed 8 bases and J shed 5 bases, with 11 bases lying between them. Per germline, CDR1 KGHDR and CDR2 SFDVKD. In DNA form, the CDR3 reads TGTGCCACCAACCTTGAAGGTACCGGGGAGCTGTTTTTT. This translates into CATNLEGTGELFF.

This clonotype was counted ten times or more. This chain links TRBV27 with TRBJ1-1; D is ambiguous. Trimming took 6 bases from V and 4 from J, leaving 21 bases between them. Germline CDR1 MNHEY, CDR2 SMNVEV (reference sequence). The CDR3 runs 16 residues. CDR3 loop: CASRRGSEGIGTEAFF. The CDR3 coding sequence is TGTGCCAGCAGACGAGGGTCAGAGGGCATCGGCACTGAAGCTTTCTTT.

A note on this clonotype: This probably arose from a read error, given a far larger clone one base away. CDR3 coding DNA: TGTGCCAGCAGTGTCGCTAGCGGGGTCTACAATGAGCGGTTCTTC. It specifies CASSVASGVYNERFF. This chain joins TRBV12-3 or TRBV12-4 and TRBJ2-1, with 9 positions matching TRBD2. The length of the CDR3 is 15 residues.

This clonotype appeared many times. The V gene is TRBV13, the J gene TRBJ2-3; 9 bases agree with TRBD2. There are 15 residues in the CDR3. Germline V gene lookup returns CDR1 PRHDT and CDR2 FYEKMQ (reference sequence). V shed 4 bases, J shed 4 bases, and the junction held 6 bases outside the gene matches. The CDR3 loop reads CASSWLAGIADTQYF. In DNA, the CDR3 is TGTGCCAGCAGCTGGCTAGCGGGAATCGCAGATACGCAGTATTTT.

The DNA for the CDR3 is TGCAGTGCCGACCGGGCAGATACGCAGTATTTT. Amino acid sequence: CSADRADTQYF. This chain links TRBV20-1 with TRBJ2-3; D not certain. Trimming removed 6 bases from V and 4 bases from J, with 8 bases in between. CDR3 length equals 11 residues. Germline loops: CDR1 DFQATT, CDR2 SNEGSKA (reference sequence).